This TCR beta chain was sequenced for a study of T cell changes during pregnancy in multiple sclerosis. CDR3 length: 11 residues. Germline loops: CDR1 WNHNN, CDR2 SYGVQD (reference sequence). V dropped 6 bases and J dropped 7 bases, with 7 bases sitting between them. Assay used: immunoSEQ multiplex PCR; TCRdb lists only in-frame clones, some missing. This sample has some 40,000 clones; about 90% occur once, and the top ten carry 0.7% to 1%. The sequence derives from a female donor with multiple sclerosis, enrolled in a pregnancy study. This chain links TRBV10-1 with TRBJ1-3; D not certain. The specimen comprised CD4+ T cells from peripheral blood mononuclear cells, sampled in the third trimester of pregnancy. The CDR3 loop reads CASSPGNTIYF. DNA of the CDR3: TGCGCCAGCAGCCCGGGGAACACCATATATTTT.